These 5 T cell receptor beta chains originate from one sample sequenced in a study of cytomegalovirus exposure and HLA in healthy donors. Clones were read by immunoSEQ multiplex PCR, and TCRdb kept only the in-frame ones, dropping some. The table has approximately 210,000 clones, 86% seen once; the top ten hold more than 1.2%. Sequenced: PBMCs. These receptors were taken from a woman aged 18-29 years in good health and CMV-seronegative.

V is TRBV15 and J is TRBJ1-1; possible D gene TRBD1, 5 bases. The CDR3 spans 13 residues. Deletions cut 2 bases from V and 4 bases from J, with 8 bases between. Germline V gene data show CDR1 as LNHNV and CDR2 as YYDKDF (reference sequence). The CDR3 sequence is CATSRPRVTEAFF. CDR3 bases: TGTGCCACCAGCAGACCCAGGGTCACTGAAGCTTTCTTT.

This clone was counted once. CDR3 region: CASSFRGGGQGRNTEAFF. In DNA form, the CDR3 reads TGTGCCAGCAGTTTTCGAGGGGGCGGACAGGGAAGGAACACTGAAGCTTTCTTT. The chain uses TRBV27 and TRBJ1-1, with TRBD1 identical over 8 bases. V was clipped by 3 bases and J by 1 base; unmatched bases: 13. The CDR3 is 18 amino acids. The germline V gene has CDR1 MNHEY and CDR2 SMNVEV (reference sequence).

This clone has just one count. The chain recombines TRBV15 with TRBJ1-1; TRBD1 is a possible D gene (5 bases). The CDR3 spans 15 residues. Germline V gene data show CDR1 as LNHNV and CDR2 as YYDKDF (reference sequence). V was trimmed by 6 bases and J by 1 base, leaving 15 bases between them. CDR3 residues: CATSPRVTENTEAFF. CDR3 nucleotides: TGTGCCACCAGTCCGAGAGTGACAGAGAACACTGAAGCTTTCTTT.

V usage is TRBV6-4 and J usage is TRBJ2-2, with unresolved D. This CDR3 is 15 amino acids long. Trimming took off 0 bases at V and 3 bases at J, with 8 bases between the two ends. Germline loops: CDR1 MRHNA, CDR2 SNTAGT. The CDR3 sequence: CASSDSPRDTGELFF. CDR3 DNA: TGTGCCAGCAGTGACTCACCCCGGGACACCGGGGAGCTGTTTTTT.

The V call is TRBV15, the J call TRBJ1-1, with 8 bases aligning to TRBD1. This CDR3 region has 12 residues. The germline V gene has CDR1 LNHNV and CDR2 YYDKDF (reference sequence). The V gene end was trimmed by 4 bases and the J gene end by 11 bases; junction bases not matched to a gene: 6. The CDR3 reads CATSTRTGLAFF. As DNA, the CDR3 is TGTGCCACCAGCACCAGGACAGGGCTTGCTTTCTTT.